These 30 T cell receptor beta chains originate from one sample sequenced in a study of regulatory T cells in long-lasting Graves disease (dated by TCRdb to about 2021). Library creation used multiplex PCR. Sequenced using an Illumina HiSeq 4000. iRepertoire HTBI primers and Arm-PCR amplification of CDR3 regions were used to construct TCR beta libraries. TCRdb's own reprocessing of the public reads used fastp at Q25 and MiXCR and kept productive beta chains. Identical CDR3 protein sequences are pooled into one entry, listed with their most common genes and DNA. This sample holds some 330,000 distinct CDR3 sequences; 23% were observed only once. About 27% of the sample rests with the top ten. The time point label on this specimen signifies: persistent/refractory GD, antithyroid drugs over 5 years with positive TRAb. For both TCR sequencing and RNA sequencing, RNA was extracted from PBMCs in TRIzol. The sample consisted of peripheral blood mononuclear cells (PBMCs), taken when the disease was refractory, from a patient treated with antithyroid drugs. Every receptor here comes from a woman in her thirties or forties with Graves disease. Donor details come from another sample of the same person, matched by shared clones.

The rearrangement links TRBV28 to TRBJ2-1; 9 positions match TRBD1. The germline V gene has CDR1 MDHEN and CDR2 SYDVKM. The junction had 2 bases not matched to a gene; V was cut back by 4 bases and J by 4 bases. The CDR3 sequence is 14 residues long. The CDR3 DNA is TGTGCCAGCAGTTCCGGGACAGGGTACAATGAGCAGTTCTTC. Amino acid sequence: CASSSGTGYNEQFF.

This clonotype came up many times. The chain is built from TRBV20-1 and TRBJ2-7, with D perhaps TRBD1 (6 bases). The V end lost 6 bases, the J end lost 6 bases, and 18 bases lay between the germline ends. CDR3 length: 13 residues. The germline V gene encodes CDR1 DFQATT and CDR2 SNEGSKA (reference sequence). DNA of the CDR3: TGCAGTGCCTTTAAGACAGGCGACCGCGAGCAGTACTTC. Its protein product is CSAFKTGDREQYF.

V is TRBV28 and J is TRBJ2-3, with 15 bases fitting TRBD2. CDR3 length: 17 amino acids. The ends lost 8 bases at V and 6 bases at J; junction bases unmatched: 12. Germline loops: CDR1 MDHEN, CDR2 SYDVKM. In DNA, the CDR3 is TGTGCCAGCCTATCCCCCGGACTAGCGGGAGGGCCGGATACGCAGTATTTT. Protein: CASLSPGLAGGPDTQYF.

This clonotype was recorded at least ten times. The chain couples TRBV6-1 to TRBJ2-7; D call uncertain. CDR1 and CDR2 from the germline V gene are MNHNS and SASEGT. The CDR3 length is 14 residues. The V and J ends lost 5 bases and 4 bases respectively, with 15 bases between them. In DNA form, the CDR3 reads TGTGCCAGCAGTACCTCTCCCAGCTGGTACGAGCAGTACTTC. This sequence encodes CASSTSPSWYEQYF.

This clonotype occurred a few times. This chain uses TRBV29-1 with TRBJ2-3; the D is unclear. Trimming stripped 4 bases from V and 2 bases from J, with 7 bases between. Germline values: CDR1 SQVTM, CDR2 ANQGSEA. CDR3 size: 12 residues. The DNA of the CDR3 is TGCAGCGTTGTGGCGACCACAGATACGCAGTATTTT. Encoded protein: CSVVATTDTQYF.

This clonotype has only a few counts. This chain connects TRBV20-1 to TRBJ2-2; weak D call: TRBD2 (6 bases). The CDR3 has 16 amino acids. Trimming took off 1 base at V and 0 bases at J, with 12 bases between the two ends. The V gene's germline CDR1 is DFQATT and CDR2 SNEGSKA (reference sequence). The CDR3 spells CSARVEWDSNTGELFF. The CDR3 coding sequence is TGCAGTGCTAGAGTAGAGTGGGACTCGAACACCGGGGAGCTGTTTTTT.

Remarks on this clonotype: Given a much more abundant clone one base away, this may be a read error. This chain connects TRBV28 to TRBJ2-7; 7 nucleotides align to TRBD2. CDR3 length: 20 residues. Germline V gives CDR1 MDHEN, CDR2 SYDVKM. J lost 0 bases, V lost 5 bases, and 22 bases had no gene match. The CDR3 DNA reads TGTGCCAGCAGTGTTGTAGCCATGGCTAGCGGACTAAGAGGCTCCTACGAGCAGTACTTC. Its translation is CASSVVAMASGLRGSYEQYF.

V gene TRBV6-2 or TRBV6-3 combines with J gene TRBJ1-5; 10 bases fit TRBD1. CDR3 length equals 17 residues. V dropped 2 bases and J dropped 7; count of bases not matched to a gene: 11. The V gene's germline CDR1 is MNHEY and CDR2 SVGEGT. CDR3 coding DNA: TGTGCCAGCAGTTACACAGCAATGACAGGGGGCGGACAGCCCCAGCATTTT. Its translation is CASSYTAMTGGGQPQHF.

This clonotype was picked up many times. Since a much larger clone is just one base distant, this may be a read error. This chain uses TRBV6-2 or TRBV6-3 with TRBJ2-7; possibly TRBD1 or TRBD2 for D (5 bases each). The V gene lost 5 bases and the J gene lost 2 bases, with 7 bases spanning the gap. The CDR3 sequence is 12 residues long. CDR1 is MNHEY and CDR2 is SVGEGT in the germline V gene. DNA of the CDR3: TGTGCCAGCAGTAAGGGACCCTACGAGCAGTACTTC. Translation: CASSKGPYEQYF.

Ten or more counts support this clonotype. The genes are TRBV28 and TRBJ2-7, with 7 bases matching TRBD1. This CDR3 has 14 amino acids. Trimming removed 6 bases from V and 2 bases from J; junction bases left unmatched: 7. Per the germline V gene, CDR1 is MDHEN and CDR2 is SYDVKM. The CDR3 coding sequence is TGTGCCAGCAGAACCGGGACAGAGACCTACGAGCAGTACTTC. Its translation: CASRTGTETYEQYF.

This clonotype was seen ten or more times. The chain has TRBV28 and TRBJ1-1; D gene unclear. V lost 3 bases and J lost 0, with 8 bases in between. CDR3 length: 14 amino acids. Germline assignment: CDR1 MDHEN and CDR2 SYDVKM. CDR3 sequence reads: CASSFSAVNTEAFF. DNA for the CDR3: TGTGCCAGCAGTTTTTCAGCGGTGAACACTGAAGCTTTCTTT.

This clonotype was recorded many times. The chain uses TRBV6-1 and TRBJ2-5; 12 bases are a match to TRBD1. Germline V gives CDR1 MNHNS, CDR2 SASEGT. The ends lost 6 bases at V and 5 bases at J; junction bases unmatched: 7. The CDR3 runs 15 residues. The CDR3 is CASRSGTGGDETQYF. The CDR3 DNA reads as TGTGCCAGCAGATCCGGGACAGGGGGCGACGAGACCCAGTACTTC.

This clonotype was seen ten or more times. V and J are TRBV27 and TRBJ1-1; tentatively, D is TRBD1 (5 bases). Trimming took 5 bases from V and 4 from J, leaving 23 bases between them. Looked up from germline, CDR1 is MNHEY and CDR2 is SMNVEV (reference sequence). This CDR3 has 17 residues. The DNA of the CDR3 is TGTGCCAGCAGTCCGGCTCGACCTTATATTGGGGGCACTGAAGCTTTCTTT. Protein: CASSPARPYIGGTEAFF.

This rearrangement joins TRBV14 to TRBJ1-4; D might be TRBD1 (6 bases). The CDR3 length is 15 residues. The V end was cut by 4 bases, the J end by 4 bases, with 13 bases between. Per germline, CDR1 SGHDN and CDR2 FVKESK. In DNA, the CDR3 is TGTGCCAGCAGCCCGAACAGGGCGGGTAATGAAAAACTGTTTTTT. It is translated as CASSPNRAGNEKLFF. Supplemented by reference TRBV14 and TRBJ1-4, the full variable domain reads EAGVTQFPSHSVIEKGQTVTLRCDPISGHDNLYWYRRVMGKEIKFLLHFVKESKQDESGMPNNRFLAERTGGTYSTLKVQPAELEDSGVYFCASSPNRAGNEKLFFGSGTQLSVL.

In its sample, this clonotype was seen many times. V is TRBV6-5 and J is TRBJ1-4; D unclear. The CDR3 extends over 14 amino acids. CDR1 and CDR2 from the germline V gene are MNHEY and SVGAGI. Trimming removed 2 bases from V and 2 bases from J, with 6 bases in between. CDR3: CASSYEGTNEKLFF. CDR3 nucleotide sequence: TGTGCCAGCAGTTACGAAGGGACTAATGAAAAACTGTTTTTT.

This chain connects TRBV7-9 to TRBJ2-7, with D possibly matching TRBD2 (6 bases). The V gene lost 2 bases and the J gene lost 6 bases, with 14 bases spanning the gap. CDR1 and CDR2 from the germline V gene are SEHNR and FQNEAQ (reference sequence). This CDR3 has 14 amino acids. The CDR3 coding sequence is TGTGCCAGCAGCTTATCCTCGGGAGTTGGCGAGCAGTACTTC. Encoded protein: CASSLSSGVGEQYF.

This clonotype was seen repeatedly, ten times or more. This chain connects TRBV6-1 to TRBJ2-7; TRBD1 is a possible D gene (6 bases). This CDR3 comprises 13 residues. Trimming removed 6 bases from V and 4 bases from J, with 13 bases in between. The germline V gene encodes CDR1 MNHNS and CDR2 SASEGT. The CDR3 region is CASSKSTGYEQYF. CDR3 nucleotides: TGTGCCAGCAGCAAGTCGACAGGATACGAGCAGTACTTC.

This clonotype was found a few times. This chain connects TRBV20-1 to TRBJ2-7; 8 bases agree with TRBD2. The CDR3 runs to 14 residues. CDR1 DFQATT and CDR2 SNEGSKA come from the germline V gene (reference sequence). The junction had 9 bases not matched to a gene; V was cut back by 6 bases and J by 2 bases. CDR3 bases: TGCAGTGCCACCATCGGGACTAGAACCTACGAGCAGTACTTC. It encodes CSATIGTRTYEQYF.

The sample holds many counts of this clonotype. The genes are TRBV28 and TRBJ2-7, with D possibly TRBD1 on 5 matching bases. Germline CDR1 reads MDHEN; CDR2 reads SYDVKM. The length of the CDR3 is 13 residues. V was trimmed by 3 bases and J by 3 bases, leaving 9 bases between them. In DNA, the CDR3 is TGTGCCAGCAGTTTCGACAGATTCTACGAGCAGTACTTC. Encoded protein: CASSFDRFYEQYF.

This clonotype has at least ten counts. The chain links TRBV7-9 to TRBJ1-4; D remains unclear. Trimming took 0 bases from V and 5 from J, leaving 7 bases between them. CDR1 is SEHNR and CDR2 is FQNEAQ in the germline V gene (reference sequence). This CDR3 is 14 amino acids long. As DNA, the CDR3 is TGTGCCAGCAGCTTAGCAGGGTTCAATGAAAAACTGTTTTTT. This codes for CASSLAGFNEKLFF.

The chain links TRBV29-1 to TRBJ2-1, with D unresolved. Germline V gene lookup returns CDR1 SQVTM and CDR2 ANQGSEA. V gave up 6 bases and J gave up 8 bases, with 20 bases separating them. This CDR3 spans 14 amino acids. CDR3 nucleotides: TGCAGCGTGACAACCACCCCACCGTCCTATGAGCAGTTCTTC. Translation gives CSVTTTPPSYEQFF.

The V gene is TRBV7-9, the J gene TRBJ2-1, with a weak D call TRBD2 (6 bases). Per germline, CDR1 SEHNR and CDR2 FQNEAQ (reference sequence). This CDR3 has 12 amino acids. The V gene lost 7 bases and the J gene lost 7 bases, with 11 bases spanning the gap. CDR3 DNA: TGTGCCAGCATCCCCGGGGGTAATGAGCAGTTCTTC. Translation gives CASIPGGNEQFF.

Only a few counts were recorded for this clonotype. CDR3 bases: TGTGCCACCAGCAGAGGGGCAGGGTGGGAAACTGAAGCTTTCTTT. This encodes CATSRGAGWETEAFF. The chain recombines TRBV15 with TRBJ1-1; possible D gene TRBD1, 5 bases. Between the trimmed V and J ends, which lost 1 base and 5 bases, there was a span of 14 bases. Germline values: CDR1 LNHNV, CDR2 YYDKDF (reference sequence). This CDR3 is 15 amino acids long. The variable domain in full, completed from reference TRBV15 and TRBJ1-1, reads DAMVIQNPRYQVTQFGKPVTLSCSQTLNHNVMYWYQQKSSQAPKLLFHYYDKDFNNEADTPDNFQSRRPNTSFCFLDIRSPGLGDTAMYLCATSRGAGWETEAFFGQGTRLTVV.

This clonotype was seen at least ten times. The V gene is TRBV15, the J gene TRBJ1-5; unclear D gene. The V end lost 8 bases, the J end lost 0 bases, and 20 bases lay between the germline ends. Looked up from germline, CDR1 is LNHNV and CDR2 is YYDKDF (reference sequence). The CDR3 extends over 17 amino acids. The CDR3 sequence: CATGRVRYSYSNQPQHF. The CDR3 nucleotides read TGTGCCACCGGACGGGTCCGGTACTCTTATAGCAATCAGCCCCAGCATTTT.

This clonotype has a handful of counts. The chain employs TRBV5-6 and TRBJ2-7; D possibly matches TRBD1 or TRBD2 (5 bases each). Deletions cut 0 bases from V and 2 bases from J, with 15 bases between. The CDR3 extends over 16 amino acids. CDR1 is SGHDT, CDR2 YYEEEE, per germline. CDR3 DNA: TGTGCCAGCAGCTTGGCCGGGACGCTGGGTGCCTACGAGCAGTACTTC. Its translation is CASSLAGTLGAYEQYF.

Of note for this clonotype: This may come from a read error, since a much larger clone is one base off. This chain connects TRBV6-9 to TRBJ2-7, with D unresolved. The germline gives CDR1 MNHGY, CDR2 SVAAGI. The V end was cut by 5 bases, the J end by 3 bases, with 11 bases between. The CDR3 consists of 13 residues. This chain's CDR3 is CASSLVSFYEQYF. The CDR3 region has the DNA TGTGCCAGCAGTCTTGTCAGTTTCTACGAGCAGTACTTC.

A word on this clonotype: Since a much larger clone is just one base distant, this may be a read error. The CDR3 DNA follows: TGTGCCAGCATCGCCCTGGCGGGATACGAGCGGTACTTC. Amino acid sequence: CASIALAGYERYF. The chain has TRBV28 and TRBJ2-7; D is perhaps TRBD2 (6 bases). This CDR3 is built from 13 residues. Germline CDR1 and CDR2: MDHEN and SYDVKM.

V usage is TRBV10-1 and J usage is TRBJ2-7; no clear D. The CDR3 length is 9 residues. The V gene lost 8 bases and the J gene lost 3 bases, with 2 bases spanning the gap. The germline gives CDR1 WNHNN, CDR2 SYGVQD (reference sequence). CDR3 residues: CASCYEQYF. The CDR3 nucleotides are TGCGCCAGCTGCTACGAGCAGTACTTC.

This chain uses TRBV27 with TRBJ2-1; 10 bases align to TRBD2. J was trimmed by 4 bases and V by 7 bases; bases with no gene match: 7. The CDR3 runs 15 residues. CDR1 and CDR2 (germline): MNHEY, SMNVEV (reference sequence). The CDR3 here is CASTSGTSAYNEQFF. In DNA, the CDR3 is TGTGCCAGCACCTCCGGGACTAGCGCTTACAATGAGCAGTTCTTC.

This clonotype occurred many times. V and J are TRBV12-3 or TRBV12-4 and TRBJ2-2; D is ambiguous. V dropped 6 bases and J dropped 3 bases, with 8 bases sitting between them. This CDR3 is built from 13 residues. For the CDR3, the DNA is TGTGCCAGCAGGTGGGCGGACACCGGGGAGCTGTTTTTT. Protein sequence: CASRWADTGELFF.